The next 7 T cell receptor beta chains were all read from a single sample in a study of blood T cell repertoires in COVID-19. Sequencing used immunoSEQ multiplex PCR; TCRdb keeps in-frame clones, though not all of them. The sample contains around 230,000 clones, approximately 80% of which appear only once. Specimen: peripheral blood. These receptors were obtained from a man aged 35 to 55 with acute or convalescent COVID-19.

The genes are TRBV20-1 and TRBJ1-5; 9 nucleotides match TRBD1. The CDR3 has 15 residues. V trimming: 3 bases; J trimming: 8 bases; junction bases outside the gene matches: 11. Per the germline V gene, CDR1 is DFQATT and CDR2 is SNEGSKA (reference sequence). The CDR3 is CSASASGTGIEPQHF. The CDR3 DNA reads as TGCAGTGCTAGTGCTTCCGGGACAGGGATCGAGCCCCAGCATTTT.

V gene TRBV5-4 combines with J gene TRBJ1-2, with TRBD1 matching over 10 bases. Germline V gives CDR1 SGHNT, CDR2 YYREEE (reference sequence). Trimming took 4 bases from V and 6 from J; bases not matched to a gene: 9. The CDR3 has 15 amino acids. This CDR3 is CASSLPGQGIHGYTF. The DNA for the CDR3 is TGTGCCAGCAGCCTCCCGGGACAGGGGATTCATGGCTACACCTTC.

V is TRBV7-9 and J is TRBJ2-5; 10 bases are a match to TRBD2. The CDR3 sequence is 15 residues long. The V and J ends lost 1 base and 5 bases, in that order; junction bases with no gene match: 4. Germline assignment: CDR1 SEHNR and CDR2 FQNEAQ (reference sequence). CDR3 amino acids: CASSLDGAGGETQYF. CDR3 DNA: TGTGCCAGCAGCTTAGACGGAGCGGGAGGGGAGACCCAGTACTTC.

The DNA for the CDR3 is TGCAGCGTTTCCGGGAGGAATAGCAGAGAGACCCAGTACTTC. Amino acids: CSVSGRNSRETQYF. This chain joins TRBV29-1 and TRBJ2-5; 7 bases line up with TRBD2. With V trimmed by 5 bases and J by 4 bases, 10 bases remained unmatched. The CDR3 is 14 amino acids. Germline CDR1 SQVTM, CDR2 ANQGSEA.

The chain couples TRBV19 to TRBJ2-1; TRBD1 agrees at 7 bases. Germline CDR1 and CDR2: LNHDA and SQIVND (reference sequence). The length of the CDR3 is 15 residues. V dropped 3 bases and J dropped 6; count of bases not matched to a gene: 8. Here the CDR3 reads CASSINPRDSNEQFF. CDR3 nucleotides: TGTGCCAGTAGTATCAACCCCCGGGACAGCAATGAGCAGTTCTTC.

The CDR3 nucleotides read TGTGCCAGCAGCTTCCACGGGACTACCGTACAAGAGACCCAGTACTTC. It specifies CASSFHGTTVQETQYF. The chain recombines TRBV5-4 with TRBJ2-5; 7 positions match TRBD2. V shed 2 bases, J shed 2 bases, and the junction held 9 bases outside the gene matches. Germline CDR1 reads SGHNT; CDR2 reads YYREEE (reference sequence). The CDR3 totals 16 residues.

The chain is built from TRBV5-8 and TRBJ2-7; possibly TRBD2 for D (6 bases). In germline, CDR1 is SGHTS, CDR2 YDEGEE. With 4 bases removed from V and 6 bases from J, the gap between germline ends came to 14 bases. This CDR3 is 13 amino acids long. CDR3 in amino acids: CASSTGARLEQYF. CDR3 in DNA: TGTGCCAGCAGCACGGGAGCCCGACTCGAGCAGTACTTC.